This T cell receptor beta chain is drawn from a study of read filtering for tumor transcriptome and immune sequencing. Study details: By R-ISS, stages I, II and III held about 8, 17 and 7 patients.

This clonotype appeared many times. The target antigen is unknown. Findings of the study overall: IR-seq captured clonotypes deeper and more reliably than RNA-seq. This fraction held mixed bone marrow immune cells after CD138-negative sorting. Single-read clonotypes: roughly 80% of IR-seq clonotypes (approximately 3.7% of reads), 74.6% of RNA-seq clonotypes (roughly 49% of reads).

This CDR3 is built from 13 residues. Trimming pared 5 bases from V and 0 bases from J, leaving 11 bases between. The germline CDR1 and CDR2 sequences are DFQATT and SNEGSKA (reference sequence). From 400 to 450 ng of RNA, a library with molecular barcoded alpha/delta and beta/gamma adaptors was made. TCRdb re-called the reads through MiXCR, storing one row per CDR3 protein. The sample carries about 23,000 distinct CDR3 sequences, approximately 15% recorded once. The receptor was derived from a donor at least 40 years old with multiple myeloma. Sequencing was done on a sample of a population of CD138-negative cells sorted from bone marrow. The rearrangement links TRBV20-1 to TRBJ2-7; TRBD1 is a possible D gene (6 bases). As DNA, the CDR3 is TGCAGTGCTGGACAGAGCGTCTCCTACGAGCAGTACTTC. Translated: CSAGQSVSYEQYF.